The 10 T cell receptor beta chains below come from one sample, sequenced in a study of blood T cell repertoires in COVID-19. Libraries were prepared by immunoSEQ multiplex PCR; TCRdb keeps only in-frame clonotypes and omits some of them. In the table there are roughly 250,000 clones, around four fifths of which are singletons. Sample: peripheral blood. These receptors were collected from a woman aged 60 to 75 with active or convalescent COVID-19.

The chain couples TRBV6-6 to TRBJ1-2; no clear D gene. Trimming left V 2 bases short and J 8 bases short, with 18 bases between. Germline-derived CDR1 and CDR2 are MNHNY and SVGAGI (reference sequence). This CDR3 is 15 amino acids long. CDR3 coding DNA: TGTGCCAGCAGTTACCTAGAAAAGGATCCTCAAGGCTACACCTTC. It is translated as CASSYLEKDPQGYTF.

This clone was picked up a small number of times. The chain employs TRBV5-1 and TRBJ2-7; possible D gene TRBD2, 5 bases. There are 17 residues in the CDR3. Germline-derived CDR1 and CDR2 are SGHRS and YFSETQ. V shed 4 bases and J shed 1 base, with 21 bases lying between them. The CDR3 is CASSLDVGKVGSYEQYF. The CDR3, as DNA: TGCGCCAGCAGCCTGGACGTCGGGAAAGTAGGGTCCTACGAGCAGTACTTC.

The chain links TRBV3-1 (or the pseudogene TRBV3-2) to TRBJ1-6; D remains ambiguous. V lost 0 bases and J 7 bases, leaving 7 bases between the germline ends. This CDR3 is 14 amino acids long. Germline V CDR1 and CDR2: LGHDT, YNNKEL (reference sequence). The CDR3 region has the DNA TGTGCCAGCAGCCAAGATTGGCAGAATTCACCCCTCCACTTT. Translation: CASSQDWQNSPLHF.

V usage is TRBV3-1 (or the pseudogene TRBV3-2) and J usage is TRBJ2-5, with 9 bases lining up with TRBD2. The germline V gene has CDR1 LGHDT and CDR2 YNNKEL (reference sequence). The CDR3 is made up of 19 amino acids. Losses at the gene ends were 1 base for V and 5 bases for J; bases not matched to a gene: 17. CDR3 nucleotides: TGTGCCAGCAGCCAAGCGAGGCGGGGGGGCCGAACTGTTTTGGAGACCCAGTACTTC. The encoded protein is CASSQARRGGRTVLETQYF.

The chain links TRBV2 to TRBJ1-4; 7 bases match TRBD1. With 7 bases clipped from V and 5 bases from J, the junction kept 4 bases outside the gene matches. This CDR3 is built from 13 residues. Germline V CDR1 and CDR2: SNHLY, FYNNEI. CDR3 protein: CASKGQLNEKLFF. As DNA, the CDR3 is TGTGCCAGCAAGGGACAGTTGAATGAAAAACTGTTTTTT.

The chain uses TRBV11-3 and TRBJ2-3; 9 nucleotides match TRBD1. The CDR3 totals 15 residues. V shed 5 bases, J shed 5 bases, and the junction held 8 bases outside the gene matches. Germline CDR1 and CDR2: SGHNT and YENEEA. CDR3 in DNA: TGTGCCAGCAGCCCGGGACAGGGCAGCGGAGATACGCAGTATTTT. It encodes CASSPGQGSGDTQYF.

The V call is TRBV5-1, the J call TRBJ2-3; TRBD1 agrees at 9 bases. CDR1 is SGHRS, CDR2 YFSETQ, per germline. J lost 2 bases, V lost 3 bases, and 7 bases had no gene match. The CDR3 loop spans 16 amino acids. Written as DNA, the CDR3 is TGCGCCAGCAGCTCTAACAGGGGGCGCAACACAGATACGCAGTATTTT. Encoded protein: CASSSNRGRNTDTQYF. The variable domain in full, with the rest retrieved from reference TRBV5-1 and TRBJ2-3, is KAGVTQTPRYLIKTRGQQVTLSCSPISGHRSVSWYQQTPGQGLQFLFEYFSETQRNKGNFPGRFSGRQFSNSRSEMNVSTLELGDSALYLCASSSNRGRNTDTQYFGPGTRLTVL.

The rearrangement joins TRBV29-1 to TRBJ2-3; TRBD2 aligns across 11 bases. J was trimmed by 2 bases and V by 6 bases; bases with no gene match: 7. Germline values: CDR1 SQVTM, CDR2 ANQGSEA. The CDR3 runs to 15 residues. The CDR3 sequence is CSVSKTSGVTDTQYF. The CDR3 bases are TGCAGCGTCTCTAAGACTAGCGGGGTCACAGATACGCAGTATTTT.

The V and J genes are TRBV12-3 or TRBV12-4 and TRBJ1-2; no reliable D call. There are 13 residues in the CDR3. Deletions cut 3 bases from V and 0 bases from J, with 5 bases between. CDR3 amino acids: CASSFSANYGYTF. The CDR3 DNA follows: TGTGCCAGCAGTTTTTCGGCTAACTATGGCTACACCTTC.

This clone was recorded a few times. With a much larger clone just one base away, this may be a read error. Additional DNA sequences in this sample encode the identical CDR3. The chain has TRBV18 and TRBJ1-2, with TRBD1 as a possible D gene (6 bases). Between the trimmed V and J ends, which lost 3 bases and 3 bases, there was a span of 8 bases. Germline CDR1 KGHSH, CDR2 LQKENI. This CDR3 spans 13 amino acids. Here the CDR3 DNA reads TGTGCCAGCTCACCGGACAGAGACTATGGCTACACCTTC. Protein product: CASSPDRDYGYTF.